Listed here is a single T cell receptor (beta chain). What it binds is unknown. The sample belongs to a study of HIV-infected patients and healthy controls. Study-level findings and limits: Healthy controls carried many MAIT alpha-chain CDR3s, while HIV+ repertoires had few.

Reverse transcription used 500 to 550 ng RNA and constant-region primers for alpha and beta. Each of the alpha and beta chains got its own library through chain-specific third strand synthesis with indices. TCRdb itself ran the 5' RACE reads through MiXCR, one entry per CDR3 protein. The sample records some 4,000 distinct CDR3 sequences, about 8.5% being singletons. V trimming: 3 bases; J trimming: 3 bases; junction bases outside the gene matches: 13. The germline gives CDR1 MNHEY, CDR2 SVGAGI. The CDR3 has 18 residues. Roughly three months, about 14 weeks, into antiretroviral therapy, follow-up blood was collected. No cell fractionation was done, so the repertoire covers all unsorted peripheral blood T cells.

The specimen was blood, collected during antiretroviral therapy. The chain uses TRBV6-5 and TRBJ2-1; 8 bases agree with TRBD1. This clonotype was obtained from an adult with HIV infection. CDR3 amino acids: CASSYLPGGQANYNEQFF. The CDR3 DNA is TGTGCCAGCAGTTATCTGCCCGGGGGACAGGCTAACTACAATGAGCAGTTCTTC.